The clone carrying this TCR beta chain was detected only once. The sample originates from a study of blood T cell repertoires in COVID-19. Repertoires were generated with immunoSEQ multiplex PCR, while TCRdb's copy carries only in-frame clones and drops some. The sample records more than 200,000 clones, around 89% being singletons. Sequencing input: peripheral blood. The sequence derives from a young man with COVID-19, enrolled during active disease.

In nucleotides, the CDR3 is TGTGCCAGCAGTTACGGACAGGCGTCCTTTGAAGCTTTCTTT. Protein: CASSYGQASFEAFF. This chain uses TRBV6-5 with TRBJ1-1, with 7 bases that match TRBD1. The V and J ends lost 2 bases and 7 bases, in that order; junction bases with no gene match: 7. Germline V gene sequence: CDR1 MNHEY, CDR2 SVGAGI. The CDR3 is 14 residues long.